The 21 T cell receptor beta chains presented below share a single source sample, sequenced in a study of Ad26.COV2.S vaccination and SARS-CoV-2 variants. The protocol was immunoSEQ multiplex PCR, while the TCRdb copy is restricted to in-frame clones and leaves out a portion. The sample lists over 400,000 clones, around 92% occurring once. Documented treatment: some 20 received Ad26.COV2.S at low or high dose, single or two shots; roughly five received placebo; per-sample allocation not given. Samples analyzed were those drawn on day 63 after the first vaccine or placebo injection. This specimen consisted of peripheral blood, obtained in a trial of Ad26.COV2.S vaccine versus placebo. These receptors were taken from a person aged 18-65 years who received the Ad26.COV2.S COVID-19 vaccine or a placebo.

V and J are TRBV24-1 and TRBJ1-2; 7 bases agree with TRBD1. The CDR3 covers 17 residues. V shed 3 bases and J 4 bases; nucleotides not matched to a gene: 13. Looked up from germline, CDR1 is KGHDR and CDR2 is SFDVKD. The CDR3 is CATSDQGYRQGSYGYTF. DNA of the CDR3: TGTGCCACCAGTGATCAGGGATACCGACAGGGAAGCTATGGCTACACCTTC.

This chain links TRBV9 with TRBJ2-5, with 8 bases lining up with TRBD1. The junction had 3 bases not matched to a gene; V was cut back by 3 bases and J by 2 bases. Germline lookup yields CDR1 SGDLS and CDR2 YYNGEE. This CDR3 region has 14 residues. The CDR3 reads CASSAQGAQETQYF. The CDR3 coding sequence is TGTGCCAGCAGCGCTCAGGGGGCTCAAGAGACCCAGTACTTC.

The chain joins TRBV28 to TRBJ1-1; D is perhaps TRBD1 (5 bases). V gave up 7 bases and J gave up 5 bases, with 17 bases separating them. This CDR3 comprises 14 residues. The germline V gene has CDR1 MDHEN and CDR2 SYDVKM. CDR3 DNA: TGTGCCAGCATTGGGCAAGGGTGGGGGACTGAAGCTTTCTTT. Encoded protein: CASIGQGWGTEAFF.

V and J are TRBV5-6 and TRBJ1-2; D remains unclear. The CDR3 spans 14 residues. The V end was cut by 6 bases, the J end by 3 bases, with 15 bases between. Per germline, CDR1 SGHDT and CDR2 YYEEEE. The CDR3 DNA follows: TGTGCCAGCACCCTGATGGTGGTTGACTATGGCTACACCTTC. It encodes CASTLMVVDYGYTF.

The V call is TRBV10-2, the J call TRBJ2-1; 9 bases are shared with TRBD2. This CDR3 contains 17 residues. The germline CDR1 and CDR2 sequences are WSHSY and SAAADI. The V and J ends lost 7 bases and 0 bases, in that order; junction bases with no gene match: 10. The CDR3, as DNA: TGCGCCAGCATTCCCCTAGCGGGGCCCAACTCCTACAATGAGCAGTTCTTC. It translates to CASIPLAGPNSYNEQFF.

The chain employs TRBV5-6 and TRBJ1-1, with D perhaps matching TRBD1 (5 bases). Germline CDR1 reads SGHDT; CDR2 reads YYEEEE. CDR3 length: 15 amino acids. V lost 0 bases, J lost 6 bases, and 15 bases lay in between. Here the CDR3 DNA reads TGTGCCAGCAGCTTGGGATTTGGAACAGGAGCTGAAGCTTTCTTT. It codes for CASSLGFGTGAEAFF.

This clone was observed a single time. A read error may produce the germline difference seen at one junction end. V usage is TRBV6-5 and J usage is TRBJ2-1; D ambiguous. CDR1 and CDR2 (germline): MNHEY, SVGAGI. The CDR3 consists of 10 residues. The CDR3 here is CGTDYNEQFF. The DNA of the CDR3 is TGCGGAACAGATTACAATGAGCAGTTCTTC.

The V gene is TRBV27, the J gene TRBJ1-5; D is unclear. V shed 5 bases and J shed 1 base, with 6 bases lying between them. Germline V CDR1 and CDR2: MNHEY, SMNVEV (reference sequence). This CDR3 is built from 13 residues. The CDR3 DNA reads as TGTGCCAGCAGTGAGCAGAGCAATCAGCCCCAGCATTTT. Residues: CASSEQSNQPQHF.

This chain joins TRBV30 and TRBJ1-3, with D unresolved. The V end was cut by 4 bases, the J end by 3 bases, with 13 bases between. This CDR3 has 14 residues. Per germline, CDR1 GTSNPN and CDR2 SVGIG (reference sequence). CDR3: CAWTVGSSGNTIYF. CDR3 nucleotide sequence: TGTGCCTGGACCGTGGGCAGTAGTGGAAACACCATATATTTT.

The chain uses TRBV10-3 and TRBJ1-3; D is ambiguous. This CDR3 comprises 12 residues. The germline V gene encodes CDR1 ENHRY and CDR2 SYGVKD. V lost 7 bases to trimming and J lost 1 base, with 5 bases between them. CDR3 bases: TGTGCCATCACCACATCTGGAAACACCATATATTTT. Translating gives CAITTSGNTIYF.

V usage is TRBV11-2 and J usage is TRBJ2-1; 13 nucleotides agree with TRBD2. Germline-derived CDR1 and CDR2 are SGHAT and FQNNGV. Trimming at V came to 6 bases and at J to 7 bases, leaving 6 bases not matched to a gene. The CDR3 has 15 residues. In DNA form, the CDR3 reads TGTGCCAGCAGGCAACTAGCGGGGGGGAGGAATGAGCAGTTCTTC. Amino acid sequence: CASRQLAGGRNEQFF.

The chain links TRBV6-2 or TRBV6-3 to TRBJ2-7; D unclear. Trimming removed 0 bases from V and 6 bases from J, with 3 bases in between. There are 11 residues in the CDR3. The germline CDR1 and CDR2 sequences are MNHEY and SVGEGT. In DNA, the CDR3 is TGTGCCAGCAGTTACTCGGTCGAGCAGTACTTC. Translation: CASSYSVEQYF.

The chain combines TRBV5-4 with TRBJ1-1; D unresolved. CDR3 length: 15 amino acids. From germline, CDR1 is SGHNT and CDR2 YYREEE (reference sequence). Trimming stripped 4 bases from V and 0 bases from J, with 13 bases between. CDR3 DNA sequence: TGTGCCAGCAGCCTGAGAAGAAACATGAACACTGAAGCTTTCTTT. It is translated as CASSLRRNMNTEAFF.

The rearrangement uses TRBV4-3 and TRBJ1-2, with 7 bases that match TRBD1. CDR3 length: 16 residues. V lost 1 base to trimming and J lost 0 bases; unmatched junction nucleotides: 5. Germline V gene lookup returns CDR1 LGHNA and CDR2 YSLEER. The CDR3 coding sequence is TGCGCCAGCAGCCAAGCAAGCGGGACAGCTAACTATGGCTACACCTTC. Translating gives CASSQASGTANYGYTF.

The V gene is TRBV10-3, the J gene TRBJ1-5; D gene ambiguous. CDR1 ENHRY and CDR2 SYGVKD come from the germline V gene. Trimming took 0 bases from V and 7 from J, leaving 10 bases between them. The CDR3 consists of 14 residues. CDR3 bases: TGTGCCATCAGTGAGTCCTGGAGGAACCAGCCCCAGCATTTT. It encodes CAISESWRNQPQHF.

The chain couples TRBV25-1 to TRBJ1-2, with 8 bases lining up with TRBD1. Trimming took 9 bases from V and 8 from J; bases not matched to a gene: 8. The CDR3 totals 12 residues. Germline values: CDR1 MGHDK, CDR2 SYGVNS. The CDR3 DNA reads TGTGCCAGTCACCAACAGGGGGGCGGCTACACCTTC. Translated: CASHQQGGGYTF.

The rearrangement links TRBV6-2 or TRBV6-3 to TRBJ1-5, with 10 bases identical to TRBD1. Per the germline V gene, CDR1 is MNHEY and CDR2 is SVGEGT. J lost 0 bases, V lost 0 bases, and 8 bases had no gene match. CDR3 length: 19 residues. This CDR3 reads CASSYSRGTGDYSNQPQHF. The CDR3 DNA follows: TGTGCCAGCAGTTACTCGAGGGGGACAGGGGATTATAGCAATCAGCCCCAGCATTTT.

The rearrangement joins TRBV19 to TRBJ2-1, with 8 bases lining up with TRBD1. V trimming: 5 bases; J trimming: 4 bases; junction bases outside the gene matches: 4. This CDR3 contains 14 residues. The germline V gene has CDR1 LNHDA and CDR2 SQIVND (reference sequence). The DNA of the CDR3 is TGTGCCAGTAGTTGGGGACAGGAATACAATGAGCAGTTCTTC. Encoded protein: CASSWGQEYNEQFF.

The V call is TRBV4-3, the J call TRBJ2-5; a weak D match, TRBD1 (6 bases). Germline loops: CDR1 LGHNA, CDR2 YSLEER. Trimming left V 4 bases short and J 0 bases short, with 9 bases between. The CDR3 has 14 amino acids. CDR3 DNA sequence: TGCGCCAGCAGCCCAGGGGCTTACCAAGAGACCCAGTACTTC. This gives the protein CASSPGAYQETQYF.

The V call is TRBV5-8, the J call TRBJ2-2; TRBD1 matches at 9 bases. V lost 1 base to trimming and J lost 7 bases; unmatched junction nucleotides: 5. CDR3 length: 15 residues. Germline V gene lookup returns CDR1 SGHTS and CDR2 YDEGEE. CDR3 coding DNA: TGTGCCAGCAGCTTGCGGGACAGGGAAGGCGGGGAGCTGTTTTTT. Its translation: CASSLRDREGGELFF.

The V call is TRBV5-1, the J call TRBJ2-5; D gene uncertain. Trimming stripped 0 bases from V and 5 bases from J, with 14 bases between. Germline values: CDR1 SGHRS, CDR2 YFSETQ. The CDR3 has 15 amino acids. The CDR3 sequence is CASSLAVPLTETQYF. The CDR3 region has the DNA TGCGCCAGCAGCTTGGCCGTCCCTTTGACGGAGACCCAGTACTTC.